This TCR beta chain was profiled in a study of shared clonotypes between healthy human individuals. Study-wide background: Researchers drew samples from a couple of women and a few men aged 18 to 49. Overall study results and limits: What naive subsets generally showed was a larger estimated richness than memory subsets showed.

A remark on this clone: The antigen is undetermined.

It was across several immunoSEQ plates that each subset's genomic DNA was evenly split. The repertoire was sequenced with immunoSEQ multiplex PCR; TCRdb's copy has only in-frame clones and lacks some. The sample contains roughly 2 million clones, almost 96% of which appear only once. V lost 2 bases and J lost 5; bases outside the gene matches: 4. The CDR3 is 14 amino acids. Germline assignment: CDR1 ENHRY and CDR2 SYGVKD. This sequence was found in a man younger than 35 in good health. V gene TRBV10-3 combines with J gene TRBJ2-7; TRBD1 matches at 9 bases. The sample consisted of naive CD4+ T cells sorted from blood. The subset is: CD45RA+ positively selected. The DNA for the CDR3 is TGTGCCATCAGTGAGGGACAGGGGAGCAACGAGCAGTACTTC. This translates into CAISEGQGSNEQYF.